The 18 T cell receptor beta chains given below trace back to one sample, sequenced in a study of Ad26.COV2.S vaccination and SARS-CoV-2 variants. Profiling relied on immunoSEQ multiplex PCR, and the TCRdb table lists in-frame clones only, not all of them. The sample has around 250,000 clones; roughly nine tenths are singletons. Treatment here: roughly 19 received Ad26.COV2.S at low or high dose, single or two shots; about 5 received placebo; per-sample allocation not given. It was on day 63 after the first vaccine or placebo injection that samples were taken. The sample consisted of peripheral blood, taken in a trial of Ad26.COV2.S vaccine versus placebo. These receptors all come from a person between 18 and 59 years old who received the Ad26.COV2.S COVID-19 vaccine or a placebo.

The chain joins TRBV19 to TRBJ1-4; 7 bases are a match to TRBD1. The CDR3 contains 15 residues. Germline CDR1 and CDR2: LNHDA and SQIVND (reference sequence). V lost 6 bases, J lost 8 bases, and 12 bases stayed unmatched. Here the CDR3 DNA reads TGTGCCAGTAGGCACTCGGACAGGAACGAGGAAAAACTGTTTTTT. Translating it yields CASRHSDRNEEKLFF.

This rearrangement joins TRBV19 to TRBJ1-1, with unresolved D. The ends were cut back, 3 bases at V and 1 base at J, with 6 bases in the middle. The CDR3 has 13 residues. Germline assignment: CDR1 LNHDA and CDR2 SQIVND (reference sequence). The CDR3 region is CASSITENTEAFF. DNA for the CDR3: TGTGCCAGTAGTATTACGGAGAACACTGAAGCTTTCTTT.

J is TRBJ1-4 and V is TRBV12-3 or TRBV12-4; D might be TRBD1 (6 bases). The CDR3 spans 12 residues. The V end lost 6 bases, the J end lost 11 bases, and 13 bases lay between the germline ends. The DNA of the CDR3 is TGTGCCAGCAGACCCACGGGACACAAACTGTTTTTT. Protein sequence: CASRPTGHKLFF.

This chain joins TRBV3-1 (or the pseudogene TRBV3-2) and TRBJ2-1; 11 nucleotides align to TRBD2. The V segment lost 3 bases and the J segment 5 bases; nucleotides outside the gene matches: 3. Germline V CDR1 and CDR2: LGHDT, YNNKEL (reference sequence). There are 15 residues in the CDR3. For the CDR3, the DNA is TGTGCCAGCAGCCAGACTAGCGGGGTTCACAATGAGCAGTTCTTC. Translated, it gives CASSQTSGVHNEQFF.

The chain combines TRBV6-4 with TRBJ1-1; 8 bases match TRBD1. With V trimmed by 0 bases and J by 4 bases, 1 base remained unmatched. Looked up from germline, CDR1 is MRHNA and CDR2 is SNTAGT. The CDR3 runs to 14 residues. DNA for the CDR3: TGTGCCAGCAGTGACTCGGACAGGGCCACTGAAGCTTTCTTT. Translating gives CASSDSDRATEAFF.

The genes are TRBV7-9 and TRBJ2-7; unclear D gene. The CDR3 consists of 14 residues. CDR1 and CDR2 from the germline V gene are SEHNR and FQNEAQ (reference sequence). The V end lost 0 bases, the J end lost 6 bases, and 12 bases lay between the germline ends. Written as DNA, the CDR3 is TGTGCCAGCAGCTTAGCGGGCAGCCATAGCGAGCAGTACGTC. Its translation is CASSLAGSHSEQYV.

V gene TRBV3-1 (or the pseudogene TRBV3-2) combines with J gene TRBJ1-1, with unresolved D. The CDR3 covers 12 residues. Germline V gene data show CDR1 as LGHDT and CDR2 as YNNKEL (reference sequence). V lost 4 bases and J lost 4, with 7 bases in between. For the CDR3, the DNA is TGTGCCAGCAGCCCAGCTGGCACTGAAGCTTTCTTT. This translates into CASSPAGTEAFF.

The chain carries TRBV7-2 and TRBJ2-7, with 8 nucleotides matching TRBD2. Germline V gives CDR1 SGHTA, CDR2 FQGNSA. There are 13 residues in the CDR3. With V trimmed by 5 bases and J by 6 bases, 6 bases remained unmatched. CDR3 DNA: TGTGCCAGCAGCCCCGGACTAGCCTTCGAGCAGTACTTC. Encoded protein: CASSPGLAFEQYF.

This clone occurred once. CDR3 nucleotides: TGTGCCAGCAGCCCACAGGGCTCGATTTACGAGCAGTACTTC. Translating gives CASSPQGSIYEQYF. V usage is TRBV14 and J usage is TRBJ2-7; tentatively, D is TRBD1 (6 bases). Germline loops: CDR1 SGHDN, CDR2 FVKESK. Trimming removed 4 bases from V and 4 bases from J, with 14 bases in between. The CDR3 has 14 amino acids. Drawing the rest from reference TRBV14 and TRBJ2-7, the complete variable domain is EAGVTQFPSHSVIEKGQTVTLRCDPISGHDNLYWYRRVMGKEIKFLLHFVKESKQDESGMPNNRFLAERTGGTYSTLKVQPAELEDSGVYFCASSPQGSIYEQYFGPGTRLTVT.

The count of this clone is one. The chain has TRBV11-2 and TRBJ1-2; 11 bases map to TRBD1. After removal of 6 bases from V and 4 bases from J, the junction contained 4 bases not matched to a gene. CDR3 size: 14 residues. Germline CDR1 and CDR2: SGHAT and FQNNGV. The CDR3 bases are TGTGCCAGCAGGATGGGGACAGGGGGCTATGGCTACACCTTC. Residues: CASRMGTGGYGYTF.

This clone showed up just once. The rearrangement uses TRBV5-4 and TRBJ2-7, with 12 nucleotides matching TRBD2. CDR1 SGHNT and CDR2 YYREEE come from the germline V gene (reference sequence). Trimming cost V 3 bases and J 2 bases; bases outside gene matches: 3. The CDR3 totals 15 residues. As DNA, the CDR3 is TGTGCCAGCAGCTCAACTAGCGGGGGGCCCTACGAGCAGTACTTC. Its translation is CASSSTSGGPYEQYF.

The chain links TRBV7-3 to TRBJ2-1, with D possibly being TRBD2 (5 bases). With 5 bases removed from V and 5 bases from J, the gap between germline ends came to 13 bases. The CDR3 has 14 residues. Looked up from germline, CDR1 is SGHTA and CDR2 is FQGTGA. In DNA, the CDR3 is TGTGCCAGCAGCCTGGAAAGCGGACACAATGAGCAGTTCTTC. Amino acids: CASSLESGHNEQFF.

The chain recombines TRBV27 with TRBJ1-3, with no clear D. The V and J ends lost 7 bases and 2 bases respectively, with 9 bases between them. Germline V CDR1 and CDR2: MNHEY, SMNVEV (reference sequence). The length of the CDR3 is 13 residues. CDR3 in amino acids: CASMKGTGNTIYF. Written as DNA, the CDR3 is TGTGCCAGCATGAAGGGAACTGGAAACACCATATATTTT.

The chain carries TRBV5-1 and TRBJ1-1, with D possibly being TRBD1 (5 bases). V lost 0 bases and J lost 5, with 20 bases in between. CDR3 length equals 17 residues. The V gene's germline CDR1 is SGHRS and CDR2 YFSETQ. CDR3 nucleotide sequence: TGCGCCAGCAGCTTGGCCCTAACCGGGGGGTTACGGACTGAAGCTTTCTTT. Its protein is CASSLALTGGLRTEAFF.

The V and J genes are TRBV7-8 and TRBJ1-1, with 10 nucleotides matching TRBD1. Losses at the gene ends were 5 bases for V and 2 bases for J; bases not matched to a gene: 5. Germline V gene data show CDR1 as SGHVS and CDR2 as FQNEAQ. This CDR3 is built from 15 residues. The CDR3 DNA follows: TGTGCCAGCAGCAACCGGGACAGGGGAAACACTGAAGCTTTCTTT. As protein: CASSNRDRGNTEAFF.

This clone came up once. This chain links TRBV20-1 with TRBJ2-5, with 10 bases that match TRBD1. The junction had 6 bases not matched to a gene; V was cut back by 3 bases and J by 5 bases. The germline gives CDR1 DFQATT, CDR2 SNEGSKA (reference sequence). The CDR3 is made up of 14 amino acids. As DNA, the CDR3 is TGCAGTGCTAGTGCGGGACAGGGGTTGGAGACCCAGTACTTC. Protein: CSASAGQGLETQYF.

The chain is built from TRBV3-1 (or the pseudogene TRBV3-2) and TRBJ2-5; D unclear. The CDR3 length is 14 residues. V was shortened by 2 bases and J by 0 bases, with 7 bases between the two germline ends. The germline V gene has CDR1 LGHDT and CDR2 YNNKEL (reference sequence). The DNA for the CDR3 is TGTGCCAGCAGCCAAACAGCGAACCAAGAGACCCAGTACTTC. It specifies CASSQTANQETQYF.

The chain links TRBV5-1 to TRBJ1-4; 9 bases fit TRBD1. With V trimmed by 4 bases and J by 6 bases, 13 bases remained unmatched. The CDR3 runs 17 residues. From germline, CDR1 is SGHRS and CDR2 YFSETQ. The CDR3 coding sequence is TGCGCCAGCAGCCCACTCAAGACGGGACAGGGTGATGAAAAACTGTTTTTT. It specifies CASSPLKTGQGDEKLFF.